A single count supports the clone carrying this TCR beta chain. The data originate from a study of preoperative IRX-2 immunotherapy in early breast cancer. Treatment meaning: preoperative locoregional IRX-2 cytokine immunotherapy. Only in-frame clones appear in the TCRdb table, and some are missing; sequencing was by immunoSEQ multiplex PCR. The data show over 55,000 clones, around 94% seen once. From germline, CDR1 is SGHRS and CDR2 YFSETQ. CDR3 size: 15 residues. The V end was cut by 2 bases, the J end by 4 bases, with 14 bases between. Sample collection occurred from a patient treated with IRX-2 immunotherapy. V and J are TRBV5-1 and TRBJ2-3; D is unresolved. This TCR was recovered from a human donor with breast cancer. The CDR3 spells CASSLPSTASDTQYF. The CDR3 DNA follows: TGCGCCAGCAGCTTACCTTCCACCGCCTCAGATACGCAGTATTTT.